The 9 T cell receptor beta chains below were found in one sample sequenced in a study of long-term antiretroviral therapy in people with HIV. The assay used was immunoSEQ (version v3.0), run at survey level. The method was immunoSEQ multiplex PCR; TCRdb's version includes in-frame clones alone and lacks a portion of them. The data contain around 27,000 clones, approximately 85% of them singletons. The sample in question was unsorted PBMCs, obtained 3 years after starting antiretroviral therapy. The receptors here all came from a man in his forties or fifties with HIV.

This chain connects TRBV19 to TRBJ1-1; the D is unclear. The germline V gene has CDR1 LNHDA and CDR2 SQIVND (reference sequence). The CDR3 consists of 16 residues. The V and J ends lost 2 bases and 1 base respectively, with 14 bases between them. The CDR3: CASSIIPGASNTEAFF. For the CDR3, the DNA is TGTGCCAGTAGTATAATCCCGGGCGCCTCGAACACTGAAGCTTTCTTT.

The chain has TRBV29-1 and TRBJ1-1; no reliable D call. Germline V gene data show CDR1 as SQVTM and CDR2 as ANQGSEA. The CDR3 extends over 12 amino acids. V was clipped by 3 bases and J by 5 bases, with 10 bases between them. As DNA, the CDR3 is TGCAGCGTTGATCCAGGTGGGACTGAAGCTTTCTTT. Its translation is CSVDPGGTEAFF.

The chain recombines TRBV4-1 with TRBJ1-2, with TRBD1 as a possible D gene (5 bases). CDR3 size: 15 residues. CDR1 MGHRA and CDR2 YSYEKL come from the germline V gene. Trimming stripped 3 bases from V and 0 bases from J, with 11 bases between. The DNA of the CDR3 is TGCGCCAGCAGCCAGACGACAGCAGCTAACTATGGCTACACCTTC. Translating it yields CASSQTTAANYGYTF.

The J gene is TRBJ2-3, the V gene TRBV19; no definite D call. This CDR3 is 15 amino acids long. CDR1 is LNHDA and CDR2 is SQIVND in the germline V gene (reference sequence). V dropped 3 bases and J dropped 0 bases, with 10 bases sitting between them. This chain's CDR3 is CASSILGSSTDTQYF. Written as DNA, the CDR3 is TGTGCCAGTAGTATTTTAGGGTCTAGCACAGATACGCAGTATTTT.

CDR3 sequence: CASSDSGSGAGYTF. The CDR3 DNA is TGTGCCAGCAGTGACTCAGGGTCTGGGGCTGGCTACACCTTC. This rearrangement joins TRBV25-1 to TRBJ1-2; a weak D match, TRBD1 (5 bases). V lost 3 bases and J 7 bases, leaving 15 bases between the germline ends. Germline CDR1 MGHDK, CDR2 SYGVNS. The CDR3 has 14 residues.

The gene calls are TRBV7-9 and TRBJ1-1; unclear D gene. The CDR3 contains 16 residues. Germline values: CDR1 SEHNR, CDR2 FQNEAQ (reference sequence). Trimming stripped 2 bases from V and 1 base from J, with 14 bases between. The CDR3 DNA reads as TGTGCCAGCAGCTTAATACAAGGACGGGGGAACACTGAAGCTTTCTTT. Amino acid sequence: CASSLIQGRGNTEAFF.

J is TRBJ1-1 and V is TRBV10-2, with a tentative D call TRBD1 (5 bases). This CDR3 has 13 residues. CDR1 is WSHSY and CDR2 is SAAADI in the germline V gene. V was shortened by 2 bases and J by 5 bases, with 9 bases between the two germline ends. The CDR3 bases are TGCGCCAGCAGTGAGAACAGGAAGACTGAAGCTTTCTTT. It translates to CASSENRKTEAFF.

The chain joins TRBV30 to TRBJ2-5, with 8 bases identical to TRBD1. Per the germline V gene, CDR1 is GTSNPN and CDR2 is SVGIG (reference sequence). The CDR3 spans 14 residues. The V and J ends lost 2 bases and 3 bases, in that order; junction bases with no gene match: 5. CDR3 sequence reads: CAWSNSTGEETQYF. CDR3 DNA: TGTGCCTGGAGTAACTCGACAGGGGAAGAGACCCAGTACTTC.

This CDR3 is CASRGYGYTF. The CDR3 region has the DNA TGTGCCAGCAGGGGCTATGGCTACACCTTC. J is TRBJ1-2 and V is TRBV25-1, with D uncertain. There are 10 residues in the CDR3. The germline gives CDR1 MGHDK, CDR2 SYGVNS. The V gene lost 6 bases and the J gene lost 4 bases, with 3 bases spanning the gap.